These 15 T cell receptor beta chains originate from one sample sequenced in a study of blood T cell repertoires in COVID-19. Profiled with immunoSEQ multiplex PCR; TCRdb holds only in-frame clones, not every one. The sample lists over 200,000 clones, about 84% seen once, with 1.8% in the top ten. The sequenced material came from PBMCs or T cells enriched from blood (not recorded which). The receptor set was obtained from a man aged 60-69 years who had recovered from COVID-19.

This chain joins TRBV5-1 and TRBJ2-5; D gene uncertain. V was cut by 1 base and J by 0 bases, with 19 bases left in between. CDR3 length: 18 residues. Germline CDR1 is SGHRS and CDR2 is YFSETQ. The CDR3 sequence is CASSLSTLRDWYQETQYF. The CDR3 DNA sequence: TGCGCCAGCAGCTTGTCTACCCTACGAGATTGGTACCAAGAGACCCAGTACTTC.

This clone showed up just once. This chain links TRBV4-2 with TRBJ2-5; TRBD2 matches 7 bases. The CDR3 has 15 amino acids. Losses at the gene ends were 0 bases for V and 4 bases for J; bases not matched to a gene: 5. Germline CDR1 is LGHNA and CDR2 is YNFKEQ. The CDR3 nucleotides read TGTGCCAGCAGCCAAGATGATAGCGGGCCAGAGACCCAGTACTTC. Residues: CASSQDDSGPETQYF.

This chain connects TRBV1 to TRBJ2-6; the table calls TRBD2, which could not be checked here. TRBV1 is a listed pseudogene. This CDR3 region has 18 residues. CDR3: CTSSHPERRVVGANVLTF. CDR3 sequence (DNA): TGCACCAGCAGCCATCCAGAGCGGAGAGTAGTTGGGGCCAACGTCCTGACTTTC.

The rearrangement joins TRBV7-2 to TRBJ2-2, with D maybe TRBD1 (5 bases). The CDR3 is 15 amino acids. V was clipped by 6 bases and J by 3 bases, with 14 bases between them. Germline V gene data show CDR1 as SGHTA and CDR2 as FQGNSA. CDR3 sequence reads: CASSKETDYTGELFF. As DNA, the CDR3 is TGTGCCAGCAGTAAAGAGACAGATTACACCGGGGAGCTGTTTTTT. Variable domain in full (rest from reference TRBV7-2 and TRBJ2-2): GAGVSQSPSNKVTEKGKDVELRCDPISGHTALYWYRQSLGQGLEFLIYFQGNSAPDKSGLPSDRFSAERTGGSVSTLTIQRTQQEDSAVYLCASSKETDYTGELFFGEGSRLTVL.

The rearrangement links TRBV25-1 to TRBJ2-2; 7 nucleotides align to TRBD1. The J segment lost 2 bases and the V segment lost 8 bases, leaving 5 bases of the junction unmatched. Germline V gene data show CDR1 as MGHDK and CDR2 as SYGVNS. The CDR3 runs to 14 residues. CDR3 sequence (DNA): TGTGCCAGCTCACAGGGGATTAACACCGGGGAGCTGTTTTTT. This codes for CASSQGINTGELFF. Filled out from reference TRBV25-1 and TRBJ2-2, the complete variable domain reads EADIYQTPRYLVIGTGKKITLECSQTMGHDKMYWYQQDPGMELHLIHYSYGVNSTEKGDLSSESTVSRIRTEHFPLTLESARPSHTSQYLCASSQGINTGELFFGEGSRLTVL.

The rearrangement uses TRBV19 and TRBJ2-2, with D maybe TRBD1 (6 bases). CDR1 is LNHDA, CDR2 SQIVND, per germline (reference sequence). V was clipped by 8 bases and J by 1 base, with 11 bases between them. CDR3 length equals 14 residues. In DNA form, the CDR3 reads TGTGCCAGTGGGGAACAGGGGAACACCGGGGAGCTGTTTTTT. Its protein is CASGEQGNTGELFF.

V usage is TRBV9 and J usage is TRBJ1-4; the D gene is possibly TRBD1 (6 bases). This CDR3 region has 15 residues. V was trimmed by 0 bases and J by 8 bases, leaving 14 bases between them. Per the germline V gene, CDR1 is SGDLS and CDR2 is YYNGEE. Here the CDR3 DNA reads TGTGCCAGCAGCGTAGGGGCAGGGGATGGGGAAAAACTGTTTTTT. This codes for CASSVGAGDGEKLFF.

J is TRBJ1-3 and V is TRBV7-2; D possibly corresponds to TRBD1 (6 bases). This CDR3 is built from 16 residues. Germline CDR1 and CDR2: SGHTA and FQGNSA. V lost 5 bases, J lost 0 bases, and 14 bases lay in between. The CDR3: CASSDAGVVSGNTIYF. CDR3 bases: TGTGCCAGCAGCGACGCAGGGGTCGTCTCTGGAAACACCATATATTTT.

The chain couples TRBV7-8 to TRBJ1-2; D is ambiguous. V lost 4 bases and J 3 bases, leaving 15 bases between the germline ends. This CDR3 has 15 amino acids. The germline V gene encodes CDR1 SGHVS and CDR2 FQNEAQ. CDR3 nucleotide sequence: TGTGCCAGCAGCTCGATGGCCCGGGTTCACTATGGCTACACCTTC. It encodes CASSSMARVHYGYTF.

To note about this clone: The germline gene is not matched at one end of the junction; a read error may be the cause. The DNA for the CDR3 is TGTGCCGGTAGACAGGGTGGTGACACTGAAGCTTTCTTT. It specifies CAGRQGGDTEAFF. V is TRBV19 and J is TRBJ1-1; 7 bases fit TRBD1. The CDR3 is 13 residues long. Germline V lookup: CDR1 LNHDA, CDR2 SQIVND (reference sequence).

The chain couples TRBV19 to TRBJ2-7, with 10 bases that match TRBD2. There are 14 residues in the CDR3. Germline CDR1 and CDR2: LNHDA and SQIVND (reference sequence). V shed 2 bases and J 7 bases; nucleotides not matched to a gene: 5. CDR3 coding DNA: TGTGCCAGTAGTATAACTAGCGGGGAAGGTGAGCAGTACTTC. It translates to CASSITSGEGEQYF.

This clone was seen repeatedly, ten times or more. The rearrangement links TRBV6-2 or TRBV6-3 to TRBJ2-2; 7 nucleotides match TRBD2. CDR1 is MNHEY and CDR2 is SVGEGT in the germline V gene. V lost 0 bases to trimming and J lost 5 bases; unmatched junction nucleotides: 6. The CDR3 runs 16 residues. Here the CDR3 DNA reads TGTGCCAGCAGTTACTCAGGAGCGGGGAAGACCGGGGAGCTGTTTTTT. Translated, it gives CASSYSGAGKTGELFF.

V is TRBV11-2 and J is TRBJ2-2; TRBD2 matches at 9 bases. Germline assignment: CDR1 SGHAT and CDR2 FQNNGV. V shed 5 bases, J shed 9 bases, and the junction held 16 bases outside the gene matches. The CDR3 has 17 amino acids. The CDR3 protein is CASSASNSGGALRELFF. CDR3 DNA: TGTGCCAGCAGCGCATCCAATAGCGGGGGCGCTTTGAGGGAGCTGTTTTTT.

The chain has TRBV30 and TRBJ1-2; 10 bases are a match to TRBD1. In germline, CDR1 is GTSNPN, CDR2 SVGIG (reference sequence). V lost 7 bases, J lost 6 bases, and 14 bases stayed unmatched. The length of the CDR3 is 15 residues. CDR3 protein: CAYSTGGGGNNGYTF. The DNA for the CDR3 is TGTGCCTATTCGACAGGGGGCGGGGGAAATAATGGCTACACCTTC.

The DNA of the CDR3 is TGTGCCAGCAGCGAGGCCGGGTCCCGAAGCTCTGGCTACACCTTC. Translating it yields CASSEAGSRSSGYTF. The chain has TRBV2 and TRBJ1-2, with D unresolved. Germline CDR1 reads SNHLY; CDR2 reads FYNNEI. The CDR3 has 15 residues. V was trimmed by 6 bases and J by 7 bases, leaving 21 bases between them.